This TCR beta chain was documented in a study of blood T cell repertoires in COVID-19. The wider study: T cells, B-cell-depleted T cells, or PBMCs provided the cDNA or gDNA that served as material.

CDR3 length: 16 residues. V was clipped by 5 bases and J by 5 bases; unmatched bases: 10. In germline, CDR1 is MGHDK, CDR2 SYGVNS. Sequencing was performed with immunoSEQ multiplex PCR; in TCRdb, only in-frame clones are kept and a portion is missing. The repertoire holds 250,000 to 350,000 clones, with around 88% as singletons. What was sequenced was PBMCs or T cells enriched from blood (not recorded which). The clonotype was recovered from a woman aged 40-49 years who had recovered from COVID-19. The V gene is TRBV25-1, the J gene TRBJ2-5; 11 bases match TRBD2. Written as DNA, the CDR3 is TGTGCCAGCAGTCAGGGTAGCGGGAGGGCATACGAGACCCAGTACTTC. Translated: CASSQGSGRAYETQYF.